This is a list of T cell receptor beta chains from one sample in a study of blood T cell repertoires in COVID-19. Produced via immunoSEQ multiplex PCR; TCRdb's table is partial and in-frame only. The sample lists fewer than 15,000 clones; approximately 83% were seen once. Specimen: peripheral blood. The origin of the receptors is a human donor in a cohort sampled during active COVID-19. Both conserved end residues are part of each CDR3. The D gene is left open where the match is weak. Clone size appears in some rows only: once, few, many, or a class for an expanded clone.

size | J | V | D | CDR3 | DNA
once | TRBJ2-1 | TRBV11-1 | . | CASILGTSVSDEQFF | TGTGCCAGCATCTTGGGAACTAGTGTTTCTGATGAGCAGTTCTTC
. | TRBJ1-1 | TRBV19 | . | CASSPGTYLNTEAFF | TGTGCCAGTAGCCCGGGGACATATTTGAACACTGAAGCTTTCTTT
. | TRBJ2-5 | TRBV5-8 | . | CAPQSDSKVTQYF | TGTGCCCCCCAATCGGACAGTAAGGTGACCCAGTACTTC
. | TRBJ1-4 | TRBV2 | . | CASSADRSKGFF | TGTGCCAGCAGTGCCGACAGAAGCAAGGGGTTTTTT
once | TRBJ2-7 | TRBV18 | . | CASSQGGNHEQYF | TGTGCCAGCTCACAGGGGGGGAACCACGAGCAGTACTTC
. | TRBJ2-1 | TRBV5-4 | . | CASRGLSSYNEQFF | TGTGCCAGCCGGGGATTAAGCTCCTACAATGAGCAGTTCTTC
. | TRBJ1-6 | TRBV7-2 | TRBD1 | CASSLETQGVQSPLHF | TGTGCCAGCAGCTTAGAAACACAGGGGGTTCAATCACCCCTCCACTTT
. | TRBJ2-5 | TRBV6-2/TRBV6-3 | . | CASSYGLRDKQETQYF | TGTGCCAGCAGTTATGGTCTGAGGGACAAACAAGAGACCCAGTACTTC
. | TRBJ2-7 | TRBV25-1 | . | CASSPHQGGYEQYF | TGTGCCAGCAGTCCCCATCAAGGGGGCTACGAGCAGTACTTC
. | TRBJ2-5 | TRBV6-2/TRBV6-3 | . | CASSYSFPGRTGETQYF | TGTGCCAGCAGTTACTCCTTCCCCGGTCGTACAGGGGAGACCCAGTACTTC
. | TRBJ2-6 | TRBV11-3 | . | CASSLLTLSGANVLTF | TGTGCCAGCAGCTTACTAACGCTCTCTGGGGCCAACGTCCTGACTTTC
. | TRBJ2-7 | TRBV5-1 | TRBD1 | CASSLAQGKGYEQYF | TGCGCCAGCAGCTTGGCACAGGGGAAAGGCTACGAGCAGTACTTC
. | TRBJ2-6 | TRBV5-1 | TRBD1 | CASSRLGQASGANVLTF | TGCGCCAGCAGTCGCTTGGGACAGGCCTCTGGGGCCAACGTCCTGACTTTC
once | TRBJ2-5 | TRBV5-5 | TRBD2 | CASSLHRLAGETQYF | TGTGCCAGCAGCCTTCATCGACTAGCCGGGGAGACCCAGTACTTC
. | TRBJ1-1 | TRBV4-3 | . | CASSQGGGKNTEAFF | TGCGCCAGCAGCCAAGGTGGCGGCAAGAACACTGAAGCTTTCTTT
once | TRBJ1-2 | TRBV7-9 | . | CASSLDERDIANYGYTF | TGTGCCAGCAGCTTAGATGAGAGGGACATCGCTAACTATGGCTACACCTTC
. | TRBJ2-3 | TRBV6-2/TRBV6-3 | TRBD2 | CASSRLAGGLDTQYF | TGTGCCAGCAGCCGACTAGCGGGGGGCTTAGATACGCAGTATTTT
. | TRBJ1-1 | TRBV21-1 | . | CASSKGEGRYRGLTEAFF | TGTGCCAGCAGCAAAGGAGAGGGTAGGTACAGGGGGCTCACTGAAGCTTTCTTT
. | TRBJ1-4 | TRBV27 | . | CASSPRATNEKLFF | TGTGCCAGCAGCCCACGCGCAACTAATGAAAAACTGTTTTTT
once | TRBJ2-4 | TRBV6-2/TRBV6-3 | . | CASSRQTGTKNIQYF | TGTGCCAGCAGCCGCCAGACAGGAACCAAAAACATTCAGTACTTC
. | TRBJ1-1 | TRBV29-1 | . | CSVLVRSLNTEAFF | TGCAGCGTTCTAGTCCGATCTTTGAACACTGAAGCTTTCTTT
. | TRBJ2-3 | TRBV3-1/TRBV3-2 | . | CASSNRGWDTQYF | TGTGCCAGCAGCAATAGGGGGTGGGATACGCAGTATTTT
. | TRBJ1-1 | TRBV18 | . | CASSPMARERAFF | TGTGCCAGCTCACCAATGGCCCGGGAGAGAGCTTTCTTT
. | TRBJ1-1 | TRBV6-5 | TRBD1 | CASKTGGWGTEAFF | TGTGCCAGCAAAACAGGGGGCTGGGGGACTGAAGCTTTCTTT
. | TRBJ1-4 | TRBV9 | . | CASSMAAVLATNEKLFF | TGTGCCAGCAGTATGGCGGCAGTCCTTGCAACTAATGAAAAACTGTTTTTT
. | TRBJ2-1 | TRBV4-1 | TRBD2 | CASSLSGGANNEQFF | TGCGCCAGCAGCCTTAGCGGGGGGGCGAACAATGAGCAGTTCTTC
. | TRBJ2-1 | TRBV5-6 | TRBD2 | CASSFGTREYEQFF | TGTGCCAGCAGCTTCGGGACTAGGGAGTATGAGCAGTTCTTC
. | TRBJ2-2 | TRBV29-1 | TRBD2 | CSTAGANTGELFF | TGCAGCACGGCGGGGGCGAACACCGGGGAGCTGTTTTTT
. | TRBJ1-1 | TRBV25-1 | . | CASSEAYETEAFF | TGTGCCAGCAGTGAAGCGTACGAGACTGAAGCTTTCTTT
. | TRBJ1-5 | TRBV6-5 | . | CASSLRASNQPQHF | TGTGCCAGCAGTCTCAGGGCGAGCAATCAGCCCCAGCATTTT
. | TRBJ2-6 | TRBV19 | . | CASRLSGANVLTF | TGTGCCAGCAGGCTCTCTGGGGCCAACGTCCTGACTTTC
few | TRBJ2-7 | TRBV5-1 | TRBD2 | CASSLYSSGGSYEQYF | TGCGCCAGCAGCTTATACTCTAGCGGGGGATCCTACGAGCAGTACTTC
. | TRBJ1-3 | TRBV5-1 | TRBD1 | CASSLRFGTGGTPSGNTIYF | TGCGCCAGCAGCTTAAGGTTTGGGACAGGGGGAACCCCTTCTGGAAACACCATATATTTT
. | TRBJ2-7 | TRBV27 | TRBD1 | CASSLLDRGLDEQYF | TGTGCCAGCAGTTTGTTGGACAGGGGGCTCGACGAGCAGTACTTC
few | TRBJ1-3 | TRBV15 | . | CATSRVTAGGSGNTIYF | TGTGCCACCAGCAGAGTGACCGCCGGAGGGTCTGGAAACACCATATATTTT
. | TRBJ2-1 | TRBV4-1 | TRBD1 | CASSPGTATPYNEQFF | TGCGCCAGCAGCCCCGGGACAGCCACTCCCTACAATGAGCAGTTCTTC
. | TRBJ1-5 | TRBV10-3 | . | CAISESKASSNQPQHF | TGTGCCATCAGTGAGTCGAAAGCCTCTAGCAATCAGCCCCAGCATTTT